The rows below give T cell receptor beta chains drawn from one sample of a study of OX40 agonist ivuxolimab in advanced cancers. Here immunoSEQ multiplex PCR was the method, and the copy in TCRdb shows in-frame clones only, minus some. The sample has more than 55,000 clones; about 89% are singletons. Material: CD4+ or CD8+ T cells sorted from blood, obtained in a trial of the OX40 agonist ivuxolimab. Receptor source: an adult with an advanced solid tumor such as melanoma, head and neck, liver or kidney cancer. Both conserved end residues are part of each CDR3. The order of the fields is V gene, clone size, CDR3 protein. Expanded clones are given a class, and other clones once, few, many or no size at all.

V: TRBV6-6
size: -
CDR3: CASSLQGAYGQPQHF

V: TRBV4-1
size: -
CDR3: CASSQESRKGYTF

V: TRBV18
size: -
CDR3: CASSPQDTYEQYF

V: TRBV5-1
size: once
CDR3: CASSLPGAEDTQYF

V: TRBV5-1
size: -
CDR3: CASSPGVFSRPTDTQYF

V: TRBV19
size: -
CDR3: CASSPGTDGKGNTEAFF

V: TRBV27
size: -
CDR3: CASSFWWEGPVNEQFF

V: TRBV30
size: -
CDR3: CAWSVKGANTEAFF

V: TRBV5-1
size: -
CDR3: CASSLGSGVYEQYF

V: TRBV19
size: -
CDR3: CASSISVNEQFF

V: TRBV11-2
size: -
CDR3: CASISRGGGNEQFF

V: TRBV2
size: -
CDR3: CASQWSPSQGADGYTF

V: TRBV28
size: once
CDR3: CASSFWSPGNTIYF

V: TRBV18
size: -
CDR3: CASSPEGGGLISPEHF

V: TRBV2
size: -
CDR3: CASRGDSPYEQYF

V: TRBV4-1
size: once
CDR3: CASSPGTGGAYEQYF

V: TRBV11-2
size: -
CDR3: CASSLAGTGIYGYTF

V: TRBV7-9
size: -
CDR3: CASSFSSGTGETQYF

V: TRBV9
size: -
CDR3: CASSVGPSGATYEQYF

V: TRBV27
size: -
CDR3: CASSLFSRLDTGELFF

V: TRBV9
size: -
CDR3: CASSAETGTSIYNEQFF

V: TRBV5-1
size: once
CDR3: CASSPPRDNEQFF

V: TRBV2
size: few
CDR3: CASSDWAGNQPQHF

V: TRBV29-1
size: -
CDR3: CSVPIPGNEQYF